The rows below give T cell receptor beta chains drawn from one sample of a study of blood T cell repertoires in COVID-19. Clones were read by immunoSEQ multiplex PCR, and TCRdb kept only the in-frame ones, dropping some. The table includes about 83,000 clones, around 88% detected once. Sequencing was performed on peripheral blood. Receptors originate from a man aged 50 to 59 with active COVID-19. Each CDR3 is given with its conserved first and last residue. Each record gives: J gene, D gene, V gene, clone size, CDR3 protein, CDR3 DNA. A D gene is named only where the DNA matches it firmly. Rows give clone size only sometimes, using once, few, many, or a class for an expanded clone.

J gene: TRBJ1-4; D gene: NA; V gene: TRBV9; clone size: few; CDR3 protein: CASSVGGNDDEKLFF; CDR3 DNA: TGTGCCAGCAGCGTAGGAGGGAATGATGATGAAAAACTGTTTTTT
J gene: TRBJ1-2; D gene: TRBD1; V gene: TRBV7-2; clone size: NA; CDR3 protein: CASSSRPGGVQGGYGYTF; CDR3 DNA: TGTGCCAGCAGCTCCCGTCCAGGGGGCGTTCAAGGAGGCTATGGCTACACCTTC
J gene: TRBJ1-6; D gene: NA; V gene: TRBV27; clone size: NA; CDR3 protein: CASTDSYNSPLHF; CDR3 DNA: TGTGCCAGCACGGACAGTTATAATTCACCCCTCCACTTT
J gene: TRBJ1-3; D gene: NA; V gene: TRBV19; clone size: NA; CDR3 protein: CASSISPGFSGNTIYF; CDR3 DNA: TGTGCCAGTAGTATATCCCCAGGGTTCTCTGGAAACACCATATATTTT
J gene: TRBJ1-5; D gene: NA; V gene: TRBV6-1; clone size: NA; CDR3 protein: CASSDSMGQLQPQHF; CDR3 DNA: TGTGCCAGCAGTGATTCGATGGGACAACTTCAGCCCCAGCATTTT
J gene: TRBJ2-1; D gene: TRBD2; V gene: TRBV2; clone size: NA; CDR3 protein: CASRENSGGSQFF; CDR3 DNA: TGTGCCAGCAGGGAGAATAGCGGGGGGTCCCAGTTCTTC
J gene: TRBJ1-2; D gene: NA; V gene: TRBV6-5; clone size: NA; CDR3 protein: CASSYGSGARIHGYTF; CDR3 DNA: TGTGCCAGCAGTTACGGTTCTGGTGCGCGGATCCATGGCTACACCTTC
J gene: TRBJ2-7; D gene: TRBD2; V gene: TRBV4-2; clone size: NA; CDR3 protein: CASSRERGTPYEQYF; CDR3 DNA: TGTGCCAGCAGCAGGGAGCGGGGGACCCCCTACGAGCAGTACTTC
J gene: TRBJ2-7; D gene: NA; V gene: TRBV5-6; clone size: NA; CDR3 protein: CASTLYLGAPYEQYF; CDR3 DNA: TGTGCCAGCACCTTATACCTGGGGGCACCCTACGAGCAGTACTTC
J gene: TRBJ2-2; D gene: TRBD2; V gene: TRBV7-9; clone size: once; CDR3 protein: CASTTPLAGGPWTGELFF; CDR3 DNA: TGTGCCAGCACCACCCCACTAGCGGGAGGGCCTTGGACCGGGGAGCTGTTTTTT
J gene: TRBJ2-7; D gene: NA; V gene: TRBV13; clone size: once; CDR3 protein: CASSRPDGDIAYEQYF; CDR3 DNA: TGTGCCAGCAGCAGACCGGACGGGGACATCGCCTACGAGCAGTACTTC
J gene: TRBJ2-5; D gene: TRBD2; V gene: TRBV4-2; clone size: NA; CDR3 protein: CASSRGTSGFQETQYF; CDR3 DNA: TGTGCCAGCAGCCGCGGGACTAGCGGCTTCCAAGAGACCCAGTACTTC
J gene: TRBJ1-2; D gene: TRBD1; V gene: TRBV28; clone size: NA; CDR3 protein: CASSPGDRNYGYTF; CDR3 DNA: TGTGCCAGCAGCCCGGGGGACAGGAACTATGGCTACACCTTC
J gene: TRBJ2-1; D gene: TRBD1; V gene: TRBV4-1; clone size: NA; CDR3 protein: CASSQRDRGKRSYNEQFF; CDR3 DNA: TGCGCCAGCAGCCAACGAGACAGGGGAAAAAGGTCCTACAATGAGCAGTTCTTC
J gene: TRBJ2-6; D gene: TRBD1; V gene: TRBV27; clone size: NA; CDR3 protein: CASSLRTGNPPGANVLTF; CDR3 DNA: TGTGCCAGCAGCCTTAGGACAGGGAATCCGCCTGGGGCCAACGTCCTGACTTTC
J gene: TRBJ2-1; D gene: TRBD2; V gene: TRBV4-1; clone size: NA; CDR3 protein: CASSQDETSGTYNEQFF; CDR3 DNA: TGCGCCAGCAGCCAAGATGAGACTAGCGGTACTTACAATGAGCAGTTCTTC
J gene: TRBJ1-1; D gene: NA; V gene: TRBV29-1; clone size: NA; CDR3 protein: CSVTSGPGEGTEAFF; CDR3 DNA: TGCAGCGTTACATCGGGCCCCGGGGAGGGCACTGAAGCTTTCTTT
J gene: TRBJ2-7; D gene: TRBD1; V gene: TRBV18; clone size: NA; CDR3 protein: CASSLIDRGSDEQYF; CDR3 DNA: TGTGCCAGCTCACTTATAGACAGGGGGAGCGACGAGCAGTACTTC
J gene: TRBJ1-2; D gene: TRBD1; V gene: TRBV30; clone size: once; CDR3 protein: CAWSQGTGRKYTF; CDR3 DNA: TGTGCCTGGAGTCAGGGGACAGGGAGGAAGTACACCTTC
J gene: TRBJ1-2; D gene: TRBD1; V gene: TRBV9; clone size: NA; CDR3 protein: CASSVRQGGPRGYTF; CDR3 DNA: TGTGCCAGCAGCGTCCGTCAAGGGGGCCCGCGGGGCTACACCTTC
J gene: TRBJ1-4; D gene: NA; V gene: TRBV2; clone size: NA; CDR3 protein: CASSAQGSHNEKLFF; CDR3 DNA: TGTGCCAGCAGCGCTCAGGGGAGTCATAATGAAAAACTGTTTTTT
J gene: TRBJ1-6; D gene: TRBD1; V gene: TRBV7-2; clone size: NA; CDR3 protein: CASSRDRGQLGSPLHF; CDR3 DNA: TGTGCCAGCAGCAGGGACAGGGGGCAGTTGGGATCACCCCTCCACTTT
J gene: TRBJ2-7; D gene: NA; V gene: TRBV21-1; clone size: NA; CDR3 protein: CASSKSQGKRTPSEQYF; CDR3 DNA: TGTGCCAGCAGCAAATCCCAGGGGAAACGTACCCCCTCCGAGCAGTACTTC
J gene: TRBJ1-2; D gene: NA; V gene: TRBV5-4; clone size: NA; CDR3 protein: CASSTHHSGVGYGYTF; CDR3 DNA: TGTGCCAGCAGCACTCACCACTCCGGGGTGGGCTATGGCTACACCTTC
J gene: TRBJ2-4; D gene: TRBD2; V gene: TRBV7-2; clone size: NA; CDR3 protein: CASSLGVAGENIQYF; CDR3 DNA: TGTGCCAGCAGCTTAGGGGTAGCGGGGGAGAACATTCAGTACTTC
J gene: TRBJ1-2; D gene: NA; V gene: TRBV5-8; clone size: NA; CDR3 protein: CASSPLGGGIYGYTF; CDR3 DNA: TGTGCCAGCAGCCCATTGGGGGGGGGCATCTATGGCTACACCTTC
J gene: TRBJ2-3; D gene: TRBD2; V gene: TRBV3-1/TRBV3-2; clone size: once; CDR3 protein: CASSQYSTGTSEGTDTQYF; CDR3 DNA: TGTGCCAGCAGCCAGTATAGTACCGGGACTAGCGAGGGCACAGATACGCAGTATTTT
J gene: TRBJ1-2; D gene: NA; V gene: TRBV9; clone size: NA; CDR3 protein: CASSVDVGLNYGYTF; CDR3 DNA: TGTGCCAGCAGCGTAGATGTGGGGCTGAACTATGGCTACACCTTC
J gene: TRBJ1-2; D gene: NA; V gene: TRBV6-5; clone size: NA; CDR3 protein: CATRFREDYGYTF; CDR3 DNA: TGTGCCACCCGGTTCAGGGAAGACTATGGCTACACCTTC
J gene: TRBJ2-1; D gene: TRBD2; V gene: TRBV2; clone size: NA; CDR3 protein: CASSSLAGAEQFF; CDR3 DNA: TGTGCCAGCTCTTCCCTAGCGGGAGCTGAGCAGTTCTTC
J gene: TRBJ2-5; D gene: TRBD2; V gene: TRBV18; clone size: NA; CDR3 protein: CASSPGRAQETQYF; CDR3 DNA: TGTGCCAGCTCACCAGGGAGGGCCCAAGAGACCCAGTACTTC
J gene: TRBJ1-6; D gene: NA; V gene: TRBV11-3; clone size: NA; CDR3 protein: CASSKTGGYNSPLHF; CDR3 DNA: TGTGCCAGCAGCAAAACGGGGGGCTATAATTCACCCCTCCACTTT
J gene: TRBJ2-1; D gene: TRBD2; V gene: TRBV28; clone size: NA; CDR3 protein: CASSLRGEWNEQFF; CDR3 DNA: TGTGCCAGCAGTTTACGGGGGGAGTGGAATGAGCAGTTCTTC